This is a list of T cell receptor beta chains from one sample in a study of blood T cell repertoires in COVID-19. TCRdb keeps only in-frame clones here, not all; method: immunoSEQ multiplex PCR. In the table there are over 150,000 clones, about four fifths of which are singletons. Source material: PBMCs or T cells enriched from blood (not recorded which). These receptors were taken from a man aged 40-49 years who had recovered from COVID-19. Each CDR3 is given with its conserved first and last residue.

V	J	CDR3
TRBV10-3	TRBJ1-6	CAISEQLTGNSPLHF
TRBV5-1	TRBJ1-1	CASTAGANRGTEAFF
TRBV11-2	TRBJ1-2	CASSLNRGHPRGYYGYTF
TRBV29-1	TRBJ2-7	CSVRWGPTYEQYF
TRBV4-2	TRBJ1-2	CASSQDWTAYGYTF
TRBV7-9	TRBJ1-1	CASTLLVGNTEAFF
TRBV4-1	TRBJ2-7	CASSQDRGLYEQYF
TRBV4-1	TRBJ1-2	CASSQAAASYGYTF
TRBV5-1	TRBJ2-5	CASSVLPQEQTQYF
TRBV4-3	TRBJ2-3	CASSQEFKGGGTTDTQYF
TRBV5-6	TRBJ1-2	CASSLDRQIQYGYTF
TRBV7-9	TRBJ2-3	CASSERGALHDRDTQYF